The 12 T cell receptor beta chains reported below all come from one sample, sequenced in a study of T cell changes during pregnancy in multiple sclerosis. TCRdb keeps only in-frame clones here, not all; method: immunoSEQ multiplex PCR. The sample shows approximately 41,000 clones, 90% of them seen only once. The material was CD8+ T cells from peripheral blood mononuclear cells, obtained in the first trimester of pregnancy. Receptor source: a female donor with multiple sclerosis, enrolled in a pregnancy study.

The chain joins TRBV7-6 to TRBJ2-7; 8 bases agree with TRBD1. V was clipped by 4 bases and J by 2 bases; unmatched bases: 4. This CDR3 spans 14 amino acids. Germline V gene data show CDR1 as SGHVS and CDR2 as FNYEAQ. CDR3 nucleotides: TGTGCCAGCAGCTCGGGACAGGCCACCTACGAGCAGTACTTC. The encoded protein is CASSSGQATYEQYF.

The chain uses TRBV19 and TRBJ2-5; 8 nucleotides align to TRBD2. Germline CDR1 reads LNHDA; CDR2 reads SQIVND (reference sequence). The CDR3 length is 15 residues. The V gene end was trimmed by 3 bases and the J gene end by 5 bases; junction bases not matched to a gene: 8. CDR3 DNA sequence: TGTGCCAGTAGTATTCCTAGCGGGCTTGGGGAGACCCAGTACTTC. It codes for CASSIPSGLGETQYF.

The chain joins TRBV5-3 to TRBJ1-2; D possibly corresponds to TRBD1 (6 bases). TRBV5-3 is an ORF, and what it does is uncertain. The CDR3 is made up of 16 amino acids. Deletions cut 0 bases from V and 2 bases from J, with 14 bases between. CDR3 loop: CARSLADSYPNYGYTF. The CDR3 nucleotides are TGTGCCAGAAGCTTGGCGGACAGCTACCCCAACTATGGCTACACCTTC.

V gene TRBV5-5 combines with J gene TRBJ2-7, with D possibly TRBD2 on 5 matching bases. CDR1 SGHKS and CDR2 YYEKEE come from the germline V gene (reference sequence). The V end lost 2 bases, the J end lost 4 bases, and 7 bases lay between the germline ends. This CDR3 comprises 12 residues. CDR3 sequence: CASSFSGYEQYF. The CDR3, as DNA: TGTGCCAGCAGCTTTTCGGGGTACGAGCAGTACTTC.

The gene calls are TRBV7-9 and TRBJ1-3; 10 bases align to TRBD1. Germline CDR1 and CDR2: SEHNR and FQNEAQ (reference sequence). V was pared by 5 bases and J by 4 bases, with 8 bases of the junction left unmatched. The CDR3 has 16 residues. This CDR3 reads CASSPRQGAGGNTIYF. CDR3 nucleotide sequence: TGTGCCAGCAGCCCCCGACAGGGGGCCGGGGGAAACACCATATATTTT.

This chain connects TRBV27 to TRBJ2-1; TRBD2 is a possible D gene (5 bases). There are 15 residues in the CDR3. Trimming stripped 3 bases from V and 8 bases from J, with 17 bases between. The germline gives CDR1 MNHEY, CDR2 SMNVEV (reference sequence). The CDR3 DNA is TGTGCCAGCAGTTTTTATATGAGGGCCGCGGATGAGCAGTTCTTC. Residues: CASSFYMRAADEQFF.

The rearrangement joins TRBV5-4 to TRBJ2-1; D perhaps matches TRBD1 (6 bases). The CDR3 length is 12 residues. Germline values: CDR1 SGHNT, CDR2 YYREEE (reference sequence). The V end lost 4 bases, the J end lost 7 bases, and 9 bases lay between the germline ends. CDR3 protein: CASSNRENEQFF. The CDR3 coding sequence is TGTGCCAGCAGCAACAGGGAAAATGAGCAGTTCTTC.

This rearrangement joins TRBV11-2 to TRBJ2-7; TRBD1 aligns across 7 bases. The CDR3 sequence is 17 residues long. The germline V gene encodes CDR1 SGHAT and CDR2 FQNNGV. V trimming: 5 bases; J trimming: 3 bases; junction bases outside the gene matches: 16. The CDR3 bases are TGTGCCAGCAGCCACTTCCTTCGGGGACAGACGAACTACGAGCAGTACTTC. Translation gives CASSHFLRGQTNYEQYF.

V is TRBV5-6 and J is TRBJ1-2, with TRBD1 matching over 7 bases. Trimming took 5 bases from V and 5 from J; bases not matched to a gene: 15. CDR3 length equals 16 residues. CDR1 and CDR2 (germline): SGHDT, YYEEEE. CDR3 residues: CASRNRRDSIVYGYTF. The CDR3 DNA is TGTGCCAGCAGAAACCGCCGGGACAGCATCGTGTATGGCTACACCTTC. Full variable domain (outside the CDR3, taken from reference TRBV5-6 and TRBJ1-2): DAGVTQSPTHLIKTRGQQVTLRCSPKSGHDTVSWYQQALGQGPQFIFQYYEEEERQRGNFPDRFSGHQFPNYSSELNVNALLLGDSALYLCASRNRRDSIVYGYTFGSGTRLTVV.

This chain connects TRBV25-1 to TRBJ1-1, with 7 bases lining up with TRBD1. The junction had 17 bases not matched to a gene; V was cut back by 6 bases and J by 7 bases. Germline loops: CDR1 MGHDK, CDR2 SYGVNS. This CDR3 contains 16 residues. CDR3 nucleotide sequence: TGTGCCAGCAGCGGGCAGACCAGAGGGGGCGCGGATGAAGCTTTCTTT. Its protein product is CASSGQTRGGADEAFF.

This chain links TRBV4-3 with TRBJ2-1; possible D gene TRBD2, 6 bases. Trimming took off 0 bases at V and 4 bases at J, with 10 bases between the two ends. The CDR3 has 15 residues. Germline CDR1 is LGHNA and CDR2 is YSLEER. The CDR3 spells CASSQELAGYNEQFF. The CDR3 DNA is TGCGCCAGCAGCCAAGAATTGGCGGGGTACAATGAGCAGTTCTTC.

This rearrangement joins TRBV27 to TRBJ2-7; 7 nucleotides match TRBD1. J lost 3 bases, V lost 5 bases, and 10 bases had no gene match. This CDR3 has 15 residues. Germline-derived CDR1 and CDR2 are MNHEY and SMNVEV (reference sequence). For the CDR3, the DNA is TGTGCCAGCAGTCGACCCGGGACAGCCTTCTACGAGCAGTACTTC. It encodes CASSRPGTAFYEQYF.